A selection of T cell receptor beta chains follows, all from one sample in a study of a mutant IDH1 vaccine in newly diagnosed glioma. These receptors are not linked to any known antigen. Repertoires were generated with immunoSEQ multiplex PCR, while TCRdb's copy carries only in-frame clones and drops some. This table has roughly 43,000 clones, 84% appearing once. The input for sequencing was PBMCs, taken from a glioma patient whose treatment included an IDH1 peptide vaccine. The receptors originated from a woman between 18 and 30 years old with glioma. Some clones in this sample may be carry-over from other donors' samples. The CDR3 runs from the conserved cysteine through the conserved F or W. Each record gives: V gene, D gene, J gene, CDR3 length, clone size, CDR3 protein, CDR3 DNA. A D gene is named only where the DNA matches it firmly. Clone size is given for some rows only: seen once, a few or many times, or a class if the clone is expanded.

V gene: TRBV5-1; D gene: -; J gene: TRBJ2-2; CDR3 length: 16; clone size: -; CDR3 protein: CASSLARTRGTGELFF; CDR3 DNA: TGCGCCAGCAGCTTGGCCCGGACCCGGGGGACCGGGGAGCTGTTTTTT
V gene: TRBV4-3; D gene: -; J gene: TRBJ1-6; CDR3 length: 13; clone size: -; CDR3 protein: CASSQDSGGSLHF; CDR3 DNA: TGCGCCAGCAGCCAAGACTCCGGAGGCTCCCTCCACTTT
V gene: TRBV10-3; D gene: TRBD1; J gene: TRBJ2-7; CDR3 length: 11; clone size: -; CDR3 protein: CAMGTAYEQYF; CDR3 DNA: TGTGCCATGGGGACAGCATACGAGCAGTACTTC
V gene: TRBV27; D gene: -; J gene: TRBJ2-3; CDR3 length: 13; clone size: once; CDR3 protein: CASRIGGTDTQYF; CDR3 DNA: TGTGCCAGCAGGATAGGGGGAACAGATACGCAGTATTTT
V gene: TRBV7-6; D gene: -; J gene: TRBJ1-5; CDR3 length: 16; clone size: -; CDR3 protein: CASSPSPFRGNQPQHF; CDR3 DNA: TGTGCCAGCAGCCCCTCTCCGTTTAGGGGCAATCAGCCCCAGCATTTT
V gene: TRBV19; D gene: -; J gene: TRBJ1-2; CDR3 length: 14; clone size: -; CDR3 protein: CASSMASTAYGYTF; CDR3 DNA: TGTGCCAGTAGTATGGCTTCAACGGCCTATGGCTACACCTTC
V gene: TRBV27; D gene: -; J gene: TRBJ2-7; CDR3 length: 14; clone size: -; CDR3 protein: CASNPRADGEEQYF; CDR3 DNA: TGTGCCAGCAACCCACGAGCGGATGGAGAGGAGCAGTACTTC
V gene: TRBV9; D gene: -; J gene: TRBJ1-1; CDR3 length: 15; clone size: -; CDR3 protein: CASSVVPGGNTEAFF; CDR3 DNA: TGTGCCAGCAGCGTAGTACCCGGGGGGAACACTGAAGCTTTCTTT
V gene: TRBV7-6; D gene: -; J gene: TRBJ2-5; CDR3 length: 11; clone size: once; CDR3 protein: CASSLAETQYF; CDR3 DNA: TGTGCCAGCAGCTTGGCAGAGACCCAGTACTTC
V gene: TRBV6-6; D gene: -; J gene: TRBJ2-7; CDR3 length: 12; clone size: -; CDR3 protein: CASSPPLGEQYF; CDR3 DNA: TGTGCCAGCAGCCCGCCATTGGGCGAGCAGTACTTC
V gene: TRBV6-4; D gene: TRBD1; J gene: TRBJ1-5; CDR3 length: 17; clone size: few; CDR3 protein: CASRLNRGHLGNQPQHF; CDR3 DNA: TGTGCCAGCAGGTTGAACAGGGGGCATTTGGGCAATCAGCCCCAGCATTTT
V gene: TRBV23-1; D gene: -; J gene: TRBJ2-5; CDR3 length: 15; clone size: once; CDR3 protein: CASSQSWVHRETQYF; CDR3 DNA: TGCGCCAGCAGTCAATCATGGGTACACAGGGAGACCCAGTACTTC
V gene: TRBV30; D gene: -; J gene: TRBJ1-3; CDR3 length: 13; clone size: -; CDR3 protein: CPVPDIWGNTIYF; CDR3 DNA: TGTCCTGTACCCGACATCTGGGGAAACACCATATATTTT
V gene: TRBV9; D gene: -; J gene: TRBJ1-1; CDR3 length: 13; clone size: -; CDR3 protein: CASSQGSGTEAFF; CDR3 DNA: TGTGCCAGCAGTCAGGGGTCGGGCACTGAAGCTTTCTTT
V gene: TRBV5-4; D gene: -; J gene: TRBJ1-2; CDR3 length: 11; clone size: -; CDR3 protein: CASSSTYGYTF; CDR3 DNA: TGTGCCAGCAGCTCGACCTATGGCTACACCTTC
V gene: TRBV21-1; D gene: -; J gene: TRBJ1-5; CDR3 length: 19; clone size: -; CDR3 protein: CASSKELTDSFNEWQPQHF; CDR3 DNA: TGTGCCAGCAGCAAAGAACTCACGGACTCCTTTAATGAGTGGCAGCCCCAGCATTTT
V gene: TRBV6-9; D gene: TRBD1; J gene: TRBJ2-7; CDR3 length: 13; clone size: once; CDR3 protein: CASSRQGSYEQYF; CDR3 DNA: TGTGCCAGCAGCCGACAGGGCTCCTACGAGCAGTACTTC
V gene: TRBV11-3; D gene: TRBD1; J gene: TRBJ2-7; CDR3 length: 16; clone size: once; CDR3 protein: CASSSPTGLRTYEQYF; CDR3 DNA: TGTGCCAGCAGCTCCCCGACAGGGTTGAGAACCTACGAGCAGTACTTC
V gene: TRBV2; D gene: -; J gene: TRBJ2-7; CDR3 length: 13; clone size: -; CDR3 protein: CASSEASGGEQYF; CDR3 DNA: TGTGCCAGCAGTGAAGCTTCGGGTGGCGAGCAGTACTTC
V gene: TRBV27; D gene: -; J gene: TRBJ2-1; CDR3 length: 16; clone size: -; CDR3 protein: CASSFLPIRAGNEQFF; CDR3 DNA: TGTGCCAGCAGTTTTCTCCCGATTAGGGCGGGCAATGAGCAGTTCTTC
V gene: TRBV14; D gene: TRBD2; J gene: TRBJ2-7; CDR3 length: 13; clone size: -; CDR3 protein: CASSPGTSGEQYF; CDR3 DNA: TGTGCCAGCAGCCCCGGGACTAGCGGCGAGCAGTACTTC
V gene: TRBV5-6; D gene: -; J gene: TRBJ2-5; CDR3 length: 15; clone size: -; CDR3 protein: CASSFELANQETQYF; CDR3 DNA: TGTGCCAGCAGCTTCGAACTAGCCAACCAAGAGACCCAGTACTTC
V gene: TRBV19; D gene: TRBD1; J gene: TRBJ1-2; CDR3 length: 13; clone size: few; CDR3 protein: CASSGGQVYGYTF; CDR3 DNA: TGTGCCAGTAGTGGGGGACAGGTCTATGGCTACACCTTC
V gene: TRBV29-1; D gene: TRBD1; J gene: TRBJ2-5; CDR3 length: 15; clone size: once; CDR3 protein: CSVEGGDRDWETQYF; CDR3 DNA: TGCAGCGTTGAAGGTGGGGACAGGGATTGGGAGACCCAGTACTTC
V gene: TRBV7-9; D gene: -; J gene: TRBJ2-7; CDR3 length: 15; clone size: -; CDR3 protein: CASSLAGVLTYEQYF; CDR3 DNA: TGTGCCAGCAGCTTAGCAGGTGTCCTCACCTACGAGCAGTACTTC
V gene: TRBV27; D gene: -; J gene: TRBJ2-7; CDR3 length: 13; clone size: -; CDR3 protein: CASSNYGGREQYF; CDR3 DNA: TGTGCCAGCAGCAACTATGGGGGGCGCGAGCAGTACTTC
V gene: TRBV11-2; D gene: -; J gene: TRBJ1-2; CDR3 length: 14; clone size: -; CDR3 protein: CASSLTTTEYGYTF; CDR3 DNA: TGTGCCAGCAGCTTAACCACGACAGAGTATGGCTACACCTTC